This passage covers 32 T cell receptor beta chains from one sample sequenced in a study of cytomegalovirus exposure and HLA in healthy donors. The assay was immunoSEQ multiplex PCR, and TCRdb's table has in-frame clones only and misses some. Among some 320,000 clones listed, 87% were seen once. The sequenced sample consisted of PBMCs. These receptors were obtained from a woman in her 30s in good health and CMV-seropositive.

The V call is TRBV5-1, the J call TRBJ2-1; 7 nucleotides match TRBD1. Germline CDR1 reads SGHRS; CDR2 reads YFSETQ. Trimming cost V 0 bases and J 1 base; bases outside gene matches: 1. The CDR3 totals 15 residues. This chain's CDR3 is CASSLADRSYNEQFF. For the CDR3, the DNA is TGCGCCAGCAGCTTGGCGGACAGGTCCTACAATGAGCAGTTCTTC.

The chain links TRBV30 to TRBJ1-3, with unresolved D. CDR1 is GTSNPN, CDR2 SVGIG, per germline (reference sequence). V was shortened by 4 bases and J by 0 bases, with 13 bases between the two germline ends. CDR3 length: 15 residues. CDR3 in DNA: TGTGCCTGGAAAGGGAACCCAATCTCTGGAAACACCATATATTTT. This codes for CAWKGNPISGNTIYF.

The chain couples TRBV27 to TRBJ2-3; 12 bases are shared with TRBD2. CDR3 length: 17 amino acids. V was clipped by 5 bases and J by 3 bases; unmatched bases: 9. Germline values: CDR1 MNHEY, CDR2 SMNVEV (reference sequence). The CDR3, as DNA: TGTGCCAGCAGTCCGTACTCTAGCGGGGGGGCAACAGATACGCAGTATTTT. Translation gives CASSPYSSGGATDTQYF.

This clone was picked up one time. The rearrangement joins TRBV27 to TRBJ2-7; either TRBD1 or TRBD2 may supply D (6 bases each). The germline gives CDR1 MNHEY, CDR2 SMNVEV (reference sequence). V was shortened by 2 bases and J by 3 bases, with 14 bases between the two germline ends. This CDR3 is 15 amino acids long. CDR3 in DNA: TGTGCCAGCAGTTTACTGGGGGGCCCGAACTACGAGCAGTACTTC. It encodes CASSLLGGPNYEQYF.

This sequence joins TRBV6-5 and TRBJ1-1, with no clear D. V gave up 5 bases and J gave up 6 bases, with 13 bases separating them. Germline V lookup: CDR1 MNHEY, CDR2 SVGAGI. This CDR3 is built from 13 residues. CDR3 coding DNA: TGTGCCAGCAGTCCATTCAGGTTAGCTGAAGCTTTCTTT. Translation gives CASSPFRLAEAFF.

The CDR3 spells CASSYSTGHTEAFF. Here the CDR3 DNA reads TGTGCCAGCAGTTACTCGACGGGGCACACTGAAGCTTTCTTT. The gene calls are TRBV6-5 and TRBJ1-1; a possible D gene is TRBD1 (5 bases). Trimming left V 0 bases short and J 3 bases short, with 8 bases between. The CDR3 has 14 residues. CDR1 is MNHEY, CDR2 SVGAGI, per germline.

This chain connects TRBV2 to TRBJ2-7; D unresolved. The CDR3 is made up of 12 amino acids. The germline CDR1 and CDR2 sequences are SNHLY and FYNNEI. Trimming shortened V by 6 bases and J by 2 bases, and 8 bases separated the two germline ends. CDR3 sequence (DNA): TGTGCCAGCAGACTGGCAACCTACGAGCAGTACTTC. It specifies CASRLATYEQYF. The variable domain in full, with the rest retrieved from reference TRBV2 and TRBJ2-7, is EPEVTQTPSHQVTQMGQEVILRCVPISNHLYFYWYRQILGQKVEFLVSFYNNEISEKSEIFDDQFSVERPDGSNFTLKIRSTKLEDSAMYFCASRLATYEQYFGPGTRLTVT.

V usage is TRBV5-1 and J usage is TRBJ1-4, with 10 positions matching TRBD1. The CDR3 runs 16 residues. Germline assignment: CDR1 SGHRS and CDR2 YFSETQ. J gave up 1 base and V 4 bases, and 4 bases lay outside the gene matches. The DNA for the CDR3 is TGCGCCAGCAGCCTCGGACAGGGGGTAACTAATGAAAAACTGTTTTTT. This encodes CASSLGQGVTNEKLFF.

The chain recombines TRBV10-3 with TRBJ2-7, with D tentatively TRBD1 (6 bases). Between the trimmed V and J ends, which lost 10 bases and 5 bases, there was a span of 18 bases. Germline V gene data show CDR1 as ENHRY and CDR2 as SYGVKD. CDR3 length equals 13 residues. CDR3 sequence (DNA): TGTGCCACGTCCGGGACATCTAGTAACGAGCAGTACTTC. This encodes CATSGTSSNEQYF.

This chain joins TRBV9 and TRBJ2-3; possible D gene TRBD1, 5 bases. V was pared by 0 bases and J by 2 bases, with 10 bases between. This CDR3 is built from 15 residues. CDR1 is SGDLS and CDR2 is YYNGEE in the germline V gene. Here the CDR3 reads CASSVVGADTDTQYF. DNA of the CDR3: TGTGCCAGCAGCGTAGTAGGGGCGGACACAGATACGCAGTATTTT.

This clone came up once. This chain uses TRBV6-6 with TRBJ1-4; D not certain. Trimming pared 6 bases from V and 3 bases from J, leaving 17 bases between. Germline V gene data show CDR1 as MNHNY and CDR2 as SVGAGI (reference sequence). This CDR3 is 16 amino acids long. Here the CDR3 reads CASSLTWTAANEKLFF. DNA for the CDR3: TGTGCCAGCAGCCTAACCTGGACGGCCGCTAATGAAAAACTGTTTTTT.

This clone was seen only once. CDR3 residues: CASLTGTGQYEQYF. The CDR3 nucleotides are TGTGCCAGCCTAACCGGGACAGGTCAATACGAGCAGTACTTC. The chain is built from TRBV5-5 and TRBJ2-7; 8 nucleotides line up with TRBD1. The J segment lost 4 bases and the V segment lost 7 bases, leaving 10 bases of the junction unmatched. Germline V CDR1 and CDR2: SGHKS, YYEKEE (reference sequence). The CDR3 is 14 residues long.

CDR3 loop: CASSVTGVNSPLHF. DNA for the CDR3: TGTGCCAGCAGCGTCACAGGGGTTAATTCACCCCTCCACTTT. V is TRBV9 and J is TRBJ1-6; 7 bases align to TRBD1. The CDR3 is 14 amino acids. The junction had 2 bases not matched to a gene; V was cut back by 2 bases and J by 6 bases. CDR1 SGDLS and CDR2 YYNGEE come from the germline V gene.

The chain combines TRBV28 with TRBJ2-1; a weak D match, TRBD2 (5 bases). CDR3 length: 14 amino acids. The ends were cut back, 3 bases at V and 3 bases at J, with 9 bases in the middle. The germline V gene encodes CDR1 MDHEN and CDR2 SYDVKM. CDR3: CASSLVGDYNEQFF. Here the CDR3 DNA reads TGTGCCAGCAGTTTGGTGGGAGACTACAATGAGCAGTTCTTC.

The CDR3 reads CASSPPGVNEQFF. The CDR3 bases are TGTGCCAGCAGCCCCCCAGGGGTCAATGAGCAGTTCTTC. V and J are TRBV13 and TRBJ2-1; TRBD1 might be the D (6 bases). The CDR3 length is 13 residues. V was trimmed by 5 bases and J by 6 bases, leaving 11 bases between them. Germline CDR1 reads PRHDT; CDR2 reads FYEKMQ (reference sequence).

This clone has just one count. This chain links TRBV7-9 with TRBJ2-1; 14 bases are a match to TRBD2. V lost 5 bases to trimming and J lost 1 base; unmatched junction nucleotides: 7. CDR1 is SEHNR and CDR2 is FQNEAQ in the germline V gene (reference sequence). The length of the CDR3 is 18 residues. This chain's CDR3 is CASSPRTSGGPSYNEQFF. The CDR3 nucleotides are TGTGCCAGCAGCCCAAGGACTAGCGGGGGGCCTTCCTACAATGAGCAGTTCTTC. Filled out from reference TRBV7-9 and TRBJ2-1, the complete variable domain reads DTGVSQNPRHKITKRGQNVTFRCDPISEHNRLYWYRQTLGQGPEFLTYFQNEAQLEKSRLLSDRFSAERPKGSFSTLEIQRTEQGDSAMYLCASSPRTSGGPSYNEQFFGPGTRLTVL.

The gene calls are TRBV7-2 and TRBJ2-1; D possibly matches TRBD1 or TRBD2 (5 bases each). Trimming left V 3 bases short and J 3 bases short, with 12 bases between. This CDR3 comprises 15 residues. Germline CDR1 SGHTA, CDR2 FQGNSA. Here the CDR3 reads CASSFNRDLYNEQFF. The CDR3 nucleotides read TGTGCCAGCAGCTTTAACCGGGACCTCTACAATGAGCAGTTCTTC.

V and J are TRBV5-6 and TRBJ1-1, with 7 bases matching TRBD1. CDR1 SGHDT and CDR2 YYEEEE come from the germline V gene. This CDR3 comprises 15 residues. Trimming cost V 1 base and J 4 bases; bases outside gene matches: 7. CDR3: CASSLNDQGVTEAFF. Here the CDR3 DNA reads TGTGCCAGCAGCTTGAACGACCAGGGGGTCACTGAAGCTTTCTTT.

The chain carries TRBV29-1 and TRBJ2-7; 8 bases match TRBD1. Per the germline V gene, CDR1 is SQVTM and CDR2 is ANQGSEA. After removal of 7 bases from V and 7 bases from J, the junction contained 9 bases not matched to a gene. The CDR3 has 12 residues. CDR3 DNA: TGCAGCGCGGGACAGGCGGCGGGTGAGCAGTACTTC. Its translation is CSAGQAAGEQYF.

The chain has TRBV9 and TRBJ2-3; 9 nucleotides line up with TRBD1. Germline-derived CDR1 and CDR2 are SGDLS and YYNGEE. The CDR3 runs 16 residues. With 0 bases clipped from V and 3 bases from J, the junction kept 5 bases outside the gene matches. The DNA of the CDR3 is TGTGCCAGCAGCGTAGAGGGACAGGGAGTTACAGATACGCAGTATTTT. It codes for CASSVEGQGVTDTQYF. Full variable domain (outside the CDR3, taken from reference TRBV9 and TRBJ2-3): DSGVTQTPKHLITATGQRVTLRCSPRSGDLSVYWYQQSLDQGLQFLIQYYNGEERAKGNILERFSAQQFPDLHSELNLSSLELGDSALYFCASSVEGQGVTDTQYFGPGTRLTVL.

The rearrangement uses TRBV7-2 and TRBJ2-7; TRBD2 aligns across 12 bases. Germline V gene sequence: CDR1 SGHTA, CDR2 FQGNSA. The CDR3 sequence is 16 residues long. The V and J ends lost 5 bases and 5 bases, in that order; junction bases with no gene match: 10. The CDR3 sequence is CASSPHLAGGFHEQYF. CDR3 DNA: TGTGCCAGCAGCCCCCACCTAGCGGGAGGGTTCCACGAGCAGTACTTC.

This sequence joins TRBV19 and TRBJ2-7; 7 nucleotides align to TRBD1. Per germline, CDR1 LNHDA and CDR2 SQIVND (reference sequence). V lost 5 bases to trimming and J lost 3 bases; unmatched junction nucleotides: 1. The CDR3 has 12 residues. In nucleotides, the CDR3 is TGTGCCAGTAGTGACAGGGTCTACGAGCAGTACTTC. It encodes CASSDRVYEQYF.

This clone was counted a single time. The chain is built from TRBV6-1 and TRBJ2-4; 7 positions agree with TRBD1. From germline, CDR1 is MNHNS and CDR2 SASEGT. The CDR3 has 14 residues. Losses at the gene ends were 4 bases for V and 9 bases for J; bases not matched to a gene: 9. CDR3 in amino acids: CASSALRDRRIQYF. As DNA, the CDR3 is TGTGCCAGCAGTGCCCTCCGGGACAGACGCATTCAGTACTTC.

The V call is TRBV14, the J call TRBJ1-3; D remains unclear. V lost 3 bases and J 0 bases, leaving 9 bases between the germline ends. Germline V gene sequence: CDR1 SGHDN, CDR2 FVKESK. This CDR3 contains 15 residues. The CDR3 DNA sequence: TGTGCCAGCAGCCACCCGAGATACTCTGGAAACACCATATATTTT. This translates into CASSHPRYSGNTIYF.

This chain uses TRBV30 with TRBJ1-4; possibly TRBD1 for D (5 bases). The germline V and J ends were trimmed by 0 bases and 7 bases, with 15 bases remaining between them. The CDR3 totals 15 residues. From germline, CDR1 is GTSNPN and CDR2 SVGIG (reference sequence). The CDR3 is CAWSVMGGYGEKLFF. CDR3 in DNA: TGTGCCTGGAGTGTAATGGGGGGGTATGGTGAAAAACTGTTTTTT.

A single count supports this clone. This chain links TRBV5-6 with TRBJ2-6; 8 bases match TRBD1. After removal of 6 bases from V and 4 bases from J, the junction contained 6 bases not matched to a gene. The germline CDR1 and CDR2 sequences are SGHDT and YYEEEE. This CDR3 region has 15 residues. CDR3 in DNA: TGTGCCAGCAACTCCAGGGGGCTCGGGGCCAACGTCCTGACTTTC. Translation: CASNSRGLGANVLTF.

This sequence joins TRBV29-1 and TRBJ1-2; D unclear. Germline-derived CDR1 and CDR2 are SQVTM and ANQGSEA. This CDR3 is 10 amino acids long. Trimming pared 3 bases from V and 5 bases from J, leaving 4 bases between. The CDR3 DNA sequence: TGCAGCGTTGAGGAGTATGGCTACACCTTC. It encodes CSVEEYGYTF.

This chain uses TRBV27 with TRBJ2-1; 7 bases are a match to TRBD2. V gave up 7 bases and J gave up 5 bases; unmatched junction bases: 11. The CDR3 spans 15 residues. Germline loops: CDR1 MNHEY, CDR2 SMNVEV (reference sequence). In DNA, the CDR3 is TGTGCCAGCACATTTTCCGGGGGGAAAAACAATGAGCAGTTCTTC. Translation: CASTFSGGKNNEQFF.

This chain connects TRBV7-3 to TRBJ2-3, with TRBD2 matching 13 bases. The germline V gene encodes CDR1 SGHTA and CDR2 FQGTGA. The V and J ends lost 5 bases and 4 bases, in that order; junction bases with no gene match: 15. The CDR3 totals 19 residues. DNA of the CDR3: TGTGCCAGCAGCCCCCGACTAGCGGGGGGCCAGACCGCCCCAGATACGCAGTATTTT. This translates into CASSPRLAGGQTAPDTQYF.

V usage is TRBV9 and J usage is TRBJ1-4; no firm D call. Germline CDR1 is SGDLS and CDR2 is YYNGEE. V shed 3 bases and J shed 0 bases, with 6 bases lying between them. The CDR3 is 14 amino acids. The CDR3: CASSETATNEKLFF. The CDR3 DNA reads TGTGCCAGCAGCGAGACGGCAACTAATGAAAAACTGTTTTTT.

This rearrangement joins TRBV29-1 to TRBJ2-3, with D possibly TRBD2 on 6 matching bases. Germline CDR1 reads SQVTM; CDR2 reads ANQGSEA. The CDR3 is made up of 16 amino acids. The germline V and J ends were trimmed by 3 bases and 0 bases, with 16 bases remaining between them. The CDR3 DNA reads TGCAGCGTTGATGACCTCGGAGGGAGGAGCACAGATACGCAGTATTTT. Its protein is CSVDDLGGRSTDTQYF.

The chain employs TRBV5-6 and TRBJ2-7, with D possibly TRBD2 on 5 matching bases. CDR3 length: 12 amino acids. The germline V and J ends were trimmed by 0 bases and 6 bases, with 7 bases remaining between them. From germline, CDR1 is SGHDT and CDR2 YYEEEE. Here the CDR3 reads CASSLAGFEQYF. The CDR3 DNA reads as TGTGCCAGCAGCTTGGCGGGGTTCGAGCAGTACTTC.